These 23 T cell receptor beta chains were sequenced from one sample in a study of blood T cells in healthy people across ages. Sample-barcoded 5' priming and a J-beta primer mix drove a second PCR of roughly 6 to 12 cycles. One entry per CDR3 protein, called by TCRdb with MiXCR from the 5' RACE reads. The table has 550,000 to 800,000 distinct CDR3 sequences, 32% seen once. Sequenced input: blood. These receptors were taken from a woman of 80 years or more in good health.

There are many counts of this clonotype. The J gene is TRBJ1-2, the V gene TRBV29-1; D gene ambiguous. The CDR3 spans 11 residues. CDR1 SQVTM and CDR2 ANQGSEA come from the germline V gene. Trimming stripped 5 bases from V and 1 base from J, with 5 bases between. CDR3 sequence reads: CSVWDNYGYTF. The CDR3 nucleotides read TGCAGCGTTTGGGATAACTATGGCTACACCTTC.

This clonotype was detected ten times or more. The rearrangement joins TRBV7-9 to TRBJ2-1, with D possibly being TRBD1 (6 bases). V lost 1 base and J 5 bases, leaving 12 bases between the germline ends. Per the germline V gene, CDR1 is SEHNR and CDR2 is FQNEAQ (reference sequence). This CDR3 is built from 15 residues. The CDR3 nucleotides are TGTGCCAGCAGCTTAGTAAGGGGACATAACAATGAGCAGTTCTTC. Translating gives CASSLVRGHNNEQFF.

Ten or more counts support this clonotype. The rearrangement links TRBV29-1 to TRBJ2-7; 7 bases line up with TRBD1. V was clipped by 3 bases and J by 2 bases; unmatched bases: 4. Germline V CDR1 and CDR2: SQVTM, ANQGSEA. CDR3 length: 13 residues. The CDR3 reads CSVEGDSAYEQYF. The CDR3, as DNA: TGCAGCGTTGAGGGGGACAGCGCCTACGAGCAGTACTTC.

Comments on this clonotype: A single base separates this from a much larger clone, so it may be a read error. The CDR3: CSASPGGNNEQYF. The CDR3 nucleotides read TGCAGTGCTAGCCCGGGGGGGAACAATGAGCAGTACTTC. The V gene is TRBV20-1, the J gene TRBJ2-1; TRBD2 matches 8 bases. The J call could be wrong; TRBJ2-7 is a better fit for the DNA end. CDR3 length: 13 amino acids. From germline, CDR1 is DFQATT and CDR2 SNEGSKA (reference sequence).

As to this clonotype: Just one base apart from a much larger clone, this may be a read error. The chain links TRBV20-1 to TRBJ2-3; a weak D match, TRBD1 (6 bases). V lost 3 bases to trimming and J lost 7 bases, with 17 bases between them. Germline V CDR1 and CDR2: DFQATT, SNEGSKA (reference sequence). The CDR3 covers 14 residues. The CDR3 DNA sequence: TGCAGTGCTAGGGACCCGGGACATAGGCATACGCAGTATTTT. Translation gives CSARDPGHRHTQYF.

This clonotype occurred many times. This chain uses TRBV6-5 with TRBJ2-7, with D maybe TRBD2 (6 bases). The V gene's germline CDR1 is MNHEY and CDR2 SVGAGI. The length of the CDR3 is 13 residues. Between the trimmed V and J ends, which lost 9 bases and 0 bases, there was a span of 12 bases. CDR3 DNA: TGTGCCAGTTCCGACGGGAGCTCCTACGAGCAGTACTTC. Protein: CASSDGSSYEQYF.

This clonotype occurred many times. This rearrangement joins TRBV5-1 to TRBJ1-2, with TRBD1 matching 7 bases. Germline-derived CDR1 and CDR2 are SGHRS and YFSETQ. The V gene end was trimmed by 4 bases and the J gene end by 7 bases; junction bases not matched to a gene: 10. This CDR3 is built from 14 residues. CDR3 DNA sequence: TGCGCCAGCAGCCTAGAGGGACAGATCCCTGGCTACACCTTC. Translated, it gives CASSLEGQIPGYTF.

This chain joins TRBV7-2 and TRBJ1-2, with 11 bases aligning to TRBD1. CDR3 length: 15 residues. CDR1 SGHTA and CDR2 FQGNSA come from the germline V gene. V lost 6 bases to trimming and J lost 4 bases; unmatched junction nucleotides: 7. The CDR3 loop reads CASRTGTGGIYGYTF. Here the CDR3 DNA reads TGTGCCAGCAGAACCGGGACAGGGGGTATCTATGGCTACACCTTC.

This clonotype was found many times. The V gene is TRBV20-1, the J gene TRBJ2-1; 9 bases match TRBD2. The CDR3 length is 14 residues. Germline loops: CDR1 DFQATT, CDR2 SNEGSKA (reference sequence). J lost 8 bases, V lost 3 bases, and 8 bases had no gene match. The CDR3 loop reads CSARTLAGYDEQFF. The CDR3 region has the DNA TGCAGTGCTAGGACCCTAGCGGGGTACGATGAGCAGTTCTTC.

In nucleotides, the CDR3 is TGTGCCAGCAGCTCAATACAGGGGAGCAATCAGCCCCAGCATTTT. This sequence encodes CASSSIQGSNQPQHF. The V and J genes are TRBV7-9 and TRBJ1-5, with 7 bases aligning to TRBD1. Germline CDR1 SEHNR, CDR2 FQNEAQ (reference sequence). The CDR3 contains 15 residues. Unmatched junction bases numbered 4, after V lost 4 bases and J lost 1 base.

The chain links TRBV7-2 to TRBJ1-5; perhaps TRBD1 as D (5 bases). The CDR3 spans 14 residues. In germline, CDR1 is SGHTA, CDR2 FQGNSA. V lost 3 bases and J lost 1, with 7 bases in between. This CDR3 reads CASSLDTSNQPQHF. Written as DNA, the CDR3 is TGTGCCAGCAGCTTGGACACCAGCAATCAGCCCCAGCATTTT.

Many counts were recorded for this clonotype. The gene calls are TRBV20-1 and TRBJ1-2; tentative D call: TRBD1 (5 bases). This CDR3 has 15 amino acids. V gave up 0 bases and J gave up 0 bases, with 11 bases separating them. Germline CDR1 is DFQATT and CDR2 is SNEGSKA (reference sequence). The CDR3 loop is CSARELGRTNYGYTF. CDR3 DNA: TGCAGTGCTAGAGAACTGGGGCGCACTAACTATGGCTACACCTTC.

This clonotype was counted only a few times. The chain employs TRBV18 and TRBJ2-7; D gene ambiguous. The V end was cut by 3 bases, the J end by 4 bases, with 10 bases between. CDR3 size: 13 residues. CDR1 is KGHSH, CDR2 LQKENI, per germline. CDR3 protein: CASSPLRAYEQYF. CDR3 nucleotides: TGTGCCAGCTCACCCCTTCGAGCATACGAGCAGTACTTC. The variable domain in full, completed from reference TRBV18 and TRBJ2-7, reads NAGVMQNPRHLVRRRGQEARLRCSPMKGHSHVYWYRQLPEEGLKFMVYLQKENIIDESGMPKERFSAEFPKEGPSILRIQQVVRGDSAAYFCASSPLRAYEQYFGPGTRLTVT.

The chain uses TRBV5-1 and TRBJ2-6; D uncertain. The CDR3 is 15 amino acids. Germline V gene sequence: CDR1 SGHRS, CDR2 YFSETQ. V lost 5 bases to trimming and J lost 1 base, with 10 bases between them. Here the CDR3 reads CASRSILSGANVLTF. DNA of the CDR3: TGCGCCAGCAGGTCTATTTTATCTGGGGCCAACGTCCTGACTTTC.

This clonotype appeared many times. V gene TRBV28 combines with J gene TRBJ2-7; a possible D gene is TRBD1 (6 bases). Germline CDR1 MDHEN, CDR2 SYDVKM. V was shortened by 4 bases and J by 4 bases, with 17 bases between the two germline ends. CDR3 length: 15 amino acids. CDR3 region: CASSSVEGVRYEQYF. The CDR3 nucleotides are TGTGCCAGCAGTTCGGTTGAGGGGGTTCGGTACGAGCAGTACTTC.

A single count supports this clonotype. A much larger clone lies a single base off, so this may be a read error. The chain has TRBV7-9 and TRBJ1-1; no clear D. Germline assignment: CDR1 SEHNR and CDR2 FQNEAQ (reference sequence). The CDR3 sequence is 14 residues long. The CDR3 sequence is CTSSLAGPETEAFF. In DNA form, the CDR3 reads TGTACCAGCAGCTTAGCGGGTCCAGAGACTGAAGCTTTCTTT.

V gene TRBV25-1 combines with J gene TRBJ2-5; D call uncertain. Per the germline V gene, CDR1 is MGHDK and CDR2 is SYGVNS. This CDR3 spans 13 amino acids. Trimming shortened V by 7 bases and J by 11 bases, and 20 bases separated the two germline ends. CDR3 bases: TGTGCCAGCACCGTTCCGAGAATCAATGAGCAGTACTTC. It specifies CASTVPRINEQYF.

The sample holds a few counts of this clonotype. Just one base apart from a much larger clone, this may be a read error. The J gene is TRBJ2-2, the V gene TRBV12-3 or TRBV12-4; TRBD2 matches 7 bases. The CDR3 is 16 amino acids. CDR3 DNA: TGTGCCAGCAGTTTGAGAGCGGGGTGGAACACCGGGGAGCGGTTTTTT. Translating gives CASSLRAGWNTGERFF.

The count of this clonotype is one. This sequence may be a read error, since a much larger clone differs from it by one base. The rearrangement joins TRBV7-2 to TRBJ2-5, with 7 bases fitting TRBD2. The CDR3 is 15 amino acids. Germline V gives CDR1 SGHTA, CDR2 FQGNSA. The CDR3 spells CVSSLDGTNQETQYF. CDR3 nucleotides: TGTGTCAGCAGCTTAGACGGGACTAACCAAGAGACCCAGTACTTC.

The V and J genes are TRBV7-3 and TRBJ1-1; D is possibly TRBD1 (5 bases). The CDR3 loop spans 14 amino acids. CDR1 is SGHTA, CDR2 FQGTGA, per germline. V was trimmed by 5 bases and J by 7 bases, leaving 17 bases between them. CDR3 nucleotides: TGTGCCAGCAGCCGGGACCCTAACGCTTATGAAGCTTTCTTT. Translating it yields CASSRDPNAYEAFF.

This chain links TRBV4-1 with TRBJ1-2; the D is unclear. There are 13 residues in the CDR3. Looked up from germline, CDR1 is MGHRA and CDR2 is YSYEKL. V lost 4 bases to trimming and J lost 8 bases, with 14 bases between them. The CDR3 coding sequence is TGCGCCAGCAGCCCGTCAAAAATGGGAGGCTACACCTTC. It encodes CASSPSKMGGYTF.

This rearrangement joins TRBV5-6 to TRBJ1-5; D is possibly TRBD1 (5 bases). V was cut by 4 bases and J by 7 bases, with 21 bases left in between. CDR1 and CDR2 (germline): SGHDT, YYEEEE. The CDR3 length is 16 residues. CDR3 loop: CASSLRLGGASQPQHF. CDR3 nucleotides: TGTGCCAGCAGCCTCCGGCTCGGGGGTGCGTCGCAGCCCCAGCATTTT.

This CDR3 reads CASRLTVGRGGYTF. CDR3 DNA sequence: TGTGCCAGCAGGTTAACTGTAGGGAGAGGTGGCTACACCTTC. The chain has TRBV28 and TRBJ1-2; D remains ambiguous. There are 14 residues in the CDR3. Trimming cost V 6 bases and J 7 bases, with 18 bases left between them. Per germline, CDR1 MDHEN and CDR2 SYDVKM.